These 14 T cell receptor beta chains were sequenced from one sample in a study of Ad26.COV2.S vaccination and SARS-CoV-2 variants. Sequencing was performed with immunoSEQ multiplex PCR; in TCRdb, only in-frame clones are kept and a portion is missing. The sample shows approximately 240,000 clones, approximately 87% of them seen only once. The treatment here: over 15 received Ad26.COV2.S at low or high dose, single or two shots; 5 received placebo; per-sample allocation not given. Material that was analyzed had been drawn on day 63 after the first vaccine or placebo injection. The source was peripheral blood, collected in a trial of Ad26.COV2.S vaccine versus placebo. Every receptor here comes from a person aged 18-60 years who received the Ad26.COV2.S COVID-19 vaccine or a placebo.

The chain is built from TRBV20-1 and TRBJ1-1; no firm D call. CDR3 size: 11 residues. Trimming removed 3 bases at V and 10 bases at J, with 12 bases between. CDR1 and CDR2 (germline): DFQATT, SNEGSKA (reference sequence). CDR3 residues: CSARDVPRAFF. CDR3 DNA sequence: TGCAGTGCTAGGGACGTCCCTCGAGCTTTCTTT.

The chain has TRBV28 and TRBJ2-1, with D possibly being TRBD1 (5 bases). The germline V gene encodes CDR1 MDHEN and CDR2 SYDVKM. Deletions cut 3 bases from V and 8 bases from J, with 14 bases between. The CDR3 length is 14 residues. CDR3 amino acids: CASSFQYGAHEQFF. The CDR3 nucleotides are TGTGCCAGCAGTTTCCAGTATGGGGCTCATGAGCAGTTCTTC.

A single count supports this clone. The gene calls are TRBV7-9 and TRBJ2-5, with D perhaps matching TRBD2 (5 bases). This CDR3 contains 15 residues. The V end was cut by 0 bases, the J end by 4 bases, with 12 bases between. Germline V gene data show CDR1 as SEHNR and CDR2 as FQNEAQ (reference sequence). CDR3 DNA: TGTGCCAGCAGCTTAGCCGGGGAGAGGAGAGAGACCCAGTACTTC. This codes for CASSLAGERRETQYF.

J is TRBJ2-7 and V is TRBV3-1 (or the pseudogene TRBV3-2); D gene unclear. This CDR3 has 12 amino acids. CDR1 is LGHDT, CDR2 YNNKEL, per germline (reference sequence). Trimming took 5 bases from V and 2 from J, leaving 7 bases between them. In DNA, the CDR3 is TGTGCCAGCAGCAACGGTCCCTACGAGCAGTACTTC. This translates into CASSNGPYEQYF.

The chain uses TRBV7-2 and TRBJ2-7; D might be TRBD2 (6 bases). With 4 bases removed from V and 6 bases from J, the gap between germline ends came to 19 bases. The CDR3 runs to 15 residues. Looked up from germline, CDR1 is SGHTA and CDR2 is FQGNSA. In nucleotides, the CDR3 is TGTGCCAGCAGCTCGAGCGGGCTCCAGCTCCCCGAGCAGTACTTC. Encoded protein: CASSSSGLQLPEQYF.

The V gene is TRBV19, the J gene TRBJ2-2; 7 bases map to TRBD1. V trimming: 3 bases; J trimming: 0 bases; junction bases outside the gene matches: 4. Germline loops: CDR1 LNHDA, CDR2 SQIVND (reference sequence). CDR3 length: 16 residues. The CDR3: CASSMGQPPNTGELFF. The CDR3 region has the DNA TGTGCCAGTAGTATGGGACAGCCACCGAACACCGGGGAGCTGTTTTTT.

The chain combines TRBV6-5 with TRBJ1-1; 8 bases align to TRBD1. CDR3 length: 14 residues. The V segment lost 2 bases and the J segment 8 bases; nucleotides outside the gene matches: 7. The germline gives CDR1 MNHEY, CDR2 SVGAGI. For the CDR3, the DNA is TGTGCCAGCAGTTACGGATTGGCAGGGGGCGAAGCTTTCTTT. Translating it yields CASSYGLAGGEAFF.

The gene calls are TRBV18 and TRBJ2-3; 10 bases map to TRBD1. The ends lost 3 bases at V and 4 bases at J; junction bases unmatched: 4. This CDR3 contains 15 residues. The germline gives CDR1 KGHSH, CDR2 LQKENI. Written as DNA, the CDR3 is TGTGCCAGCTCACCTCTGGGACAGGGGCCAGATACGCAGTATTTT. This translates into CASSPLGQGPDTQYF.

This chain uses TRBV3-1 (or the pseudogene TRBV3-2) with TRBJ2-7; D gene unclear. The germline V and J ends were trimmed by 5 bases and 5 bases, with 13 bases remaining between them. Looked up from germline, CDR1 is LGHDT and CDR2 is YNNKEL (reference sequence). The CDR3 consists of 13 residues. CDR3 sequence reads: CASSADRRHEQYF. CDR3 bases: TGTGCCAGCAGCGCGGACCGAAGACACGAGCAGTACTTC.

CDR3 coding DNA: TGTGCCAGCAGCTCGGCAGGGCGGACCTACGAGCAGTACTTC. This translates into CASSSAGRTYEQYF. V usage is TRBV7-2 and J usage is TRBJ2-7; D possibly corresponds to TRBD1 (5 bases). V lost 4 bases to trimming and J lost 2 bases, with 12 bases between them. CDR1 SGHTA and CDR2 FQGNSA come from the germline V gene. The CDR3 is made up of 14 amino acids.

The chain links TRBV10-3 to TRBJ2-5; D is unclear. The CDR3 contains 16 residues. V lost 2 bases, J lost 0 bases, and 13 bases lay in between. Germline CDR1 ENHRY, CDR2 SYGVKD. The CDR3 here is CAISETSTPYQETQYF. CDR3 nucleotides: TGTGCCATCAGTGAGACTTCCACTCCGTACCAAGAGACCCAGTACTTC.

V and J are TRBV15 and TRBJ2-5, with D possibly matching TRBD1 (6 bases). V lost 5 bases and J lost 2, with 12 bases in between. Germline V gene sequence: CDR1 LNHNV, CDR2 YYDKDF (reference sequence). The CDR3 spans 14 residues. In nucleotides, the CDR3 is TGTGCCACCAGCGGCCGGACAGAACAAGAGACCCAGTACTTC. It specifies CATSGRTEQETQYF.

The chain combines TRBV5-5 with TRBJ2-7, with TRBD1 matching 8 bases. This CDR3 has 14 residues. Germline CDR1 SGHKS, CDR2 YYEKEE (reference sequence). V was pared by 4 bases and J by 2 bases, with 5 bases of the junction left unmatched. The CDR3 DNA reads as TGTGCCAGCAGCCTTACAGGGGGGCCCTACGAGCAGTACTTC. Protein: CASSLTGGPYEQYF. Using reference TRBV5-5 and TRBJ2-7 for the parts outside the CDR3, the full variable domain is DAGVTQSPTHLIKTRGQQVTLRCSPISGHKSVSWYQQVLGQGPQFIFQYYEKEERGRGNFPDRFSARQFPNYSSELNVNALLLGDSALYLCASSLTGGPYEQYFGPGTRLTVT.

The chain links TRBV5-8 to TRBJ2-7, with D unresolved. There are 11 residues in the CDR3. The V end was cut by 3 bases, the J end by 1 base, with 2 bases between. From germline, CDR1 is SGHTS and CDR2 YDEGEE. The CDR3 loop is CASSWSYEQYF. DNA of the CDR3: TGTGCCAGCAGCTGGTCCTACGAGCAGTACTTC.